These T cell receptor beta chains were read from a single sample in a study of cytomegalovirus exposure and HLA in healthy donors. Profiling relied on immunoSEQ multiplex PCR, and the TCRdb table lists in-frame clones only, not all of them. The data contain 100,000 to 150,000 clones, 75% to 85% of them singletons. Sequencing was performed on PBMCs. These TCRs come from a man aged 25 to 40 in good health and CMV-seropositive. CDR3s include the opening cysteine and the closing phenylalanine or tryptophan. D genes are given only for firm matches. Clone size is stated in some rows and not others, as once, few, many or a class when expanded.

TRBJ1-2,-,TRBV4-1,-,TGCGCCAGCAGCCTGGAGACAGGTCCCAACTATGGCTACACCTTC,CASSLETGPNYGYTF
TRBJ2-7,TRBD1,TRBV10-1,-,TGCGCCAGCAGTGATTCCGGGACAGATCGTTACGAGCAGTACTTC,CASSDSGTDRYEQYF
TRBJ2-5,-,TRBV25-1,once,TGTGCCACTAGAGGGTCCCTCGAGGGGACCCAGTACTTC,CATRGSLEGTQYF
TRBJ2-3,-,TRBV6-5,-,TGTGCCAGCAGCCCGACAGCGACCACAGATACGCAGTATTTT,CASSPTATTDTQYF
TRBJ2-7,-,TRBV2,once,TGTGCCAGCAGTTTTCCCGGACAGTCCTACGAGCAGTACTTC,CASSFPGQSYEQYF
TRBJ2-1,TRBD2,TRBV6-4,-,TGTGCCAGCAGTGACTCCAGCTCTAGCGGGGGGTTCAATGAGCAGTTCTTC,CASSDSSSSGGFNEQFF
TRBJ2-3,-,TRBV29-1,-,TGCAGCGTTGCGGACAGACAGCGCACAGATACGCAGTATTTT,CSVADRQRTDTQYF
TRBJ1-6,-,TRBV7-3,-,TGTGCCAGCAGCTTACGACGGACTAATAATAATTCACCCCTCCACTTT,CASSLRRTNNNSPLHF
TRBJ1-2,TRBD1,TRBV6-6,-,TGTGCCAGCAGTTACGCCGGACAGGGGCGGGCCTATGGCTACACCTTC,CASSYAGQGRAYGYTF
TRBJ1-5,TRBD1,TRBV19,once,TGTGCCAGTAGTAGTACAGGGGGACCCAATCAGCCCCAGCATTTT,CASSSTGGPNQPQHF
TRBJ1-2,TRBD1,TRBV6-6,once,TGTGCCAGCGACGGGGACAGGGGAGGCTACACCTTC,CASDGDRGGYTF
TRBJ2-3,-,TRBV5-6,once,TGTGCCAGCAGCTCCTTGGGGGGTCTGGGCACAGATACGCAGTATTTT,CASSSLGGLGTDTQYF
TRBJ1-2,TRBD1,TRBV10-3,-,TGTGCCATCAGGGCCGGGACAGGGGTTGAAAGGGATGGATTTAACTATGGCTACACCTTC,CAIRAGTGVERDGFNYGYTF
TRBJ1-2,-,TRBV5-1,once,TGCGCCAGCAGCTTGGTAGGAGTTGGCTACACCTTC,CASSLVGVGYTF
TRBJ1-2,TRBD1,TRBV6-6,once,TGTGCCAGCAGAACGGACAGGGGGATTTATGGCTACACCTTC,CASRTDRGIYGYTF
TRBJ1-5,-,TRBV6-5,few,TGTGCCAGCAGTTACGGGGCGGCTAATCAGCCCCAGCATTTT,CASSYGAANQPQHF
TRBJ1-6,-,TRBV10-3,-,TGTGCCATCAGTGAATTGGCCTCCGATAATTCACCCCTCCACTTT,CAISELASDNSPLHF
TRBJ1-1,-,TRBV11-2,few,TGTGCCAGCAGCACAATGGGGCGGGGGGTTGATGAAGCTTTCTTT,CASSTMGRGVDEAFF
TRBJ2-1,-,TRBV2,-,TGTGCCAGCAGCCGATCAGGGGTAGGGGGAGTGGGGAATGAGCAGTTCTTC,CASSRSGVGGVGNEQFF
TRBJ1-4,-,TRBV5-1,few,TGCGCCAGCAGCACCCTCAGGGATGAAAAACTGTTTTTT,CASSTLRDEKLFF
TRBJ1-4,-,TRBV6-5,-,TGTGCCAGCAGTGAATGGGAAGCGGCGGAAAAACTGTTTTTT,CASSEWEAAEKLFF
TRBJ1-4,TRBD1,TRBV4-1,-,TGCGCCAGCAGCCAACACGGGACAGGGGCTGAAAAACTGTTTTTT,CASSQHGTGAEKLFF
TRBJ1-1,-,TRBV6-4,-,TGTGCCAGCAGTCGGGATGGTGGCACTGAAGCTTTCTTT,CASSRDGGTEAFF
TRBJ2-7,-,TRBV7-9,-,TGTGCCAGCAGCTTATCTAGGGGCTCCTACGAGCAGTACTTC,CASSLSRGSYEQYF
TRBJ2-1,-,TRBV6-5,few,TGTGCCAGCAGTTATGTGGGGCTTTACAATGAGCAGTTCTTC,CASSYVGLYNEQFF
TRBJ1-6,-,TRBV5-1,once,TGCGCCAGCAGCTTGGTGGGGCTTGATTCACCCCTCCACTTT,CASSLVGLDSPLHF
TRBJ1-2,TRBD1,TRBV7-9,-,TGTGCCAGCAGCTTGACAGGGGACTATGGCTACACCTTC,CASSLTGDYGYTF
TRBJ2-6,-,TRBV30,-,TGTGCCTGTAAAGCACCCTCTGGGGCCAACGTCCTGACTTTC,CACKAPSGANVLTF
TRBJ1-6,TRBD1,TRBV29-1,-,TGCAGCGTTCGGACAGGGGGAAATTCACCCCTCCACTTT,CSVRTGGNSPLHF
TRBJ2-7,-,TRBV2,-,TGTGCCAGCAGTCCCCAACAGATTCTTTACGAGCAGTACTTC,CASSPQQILYEQYF
TRBJ2-7,TRBD1,TRBV5-1,-,TGCGCCAGCAGTTTGGCTCCCTCGGGACAGGGGGCCTACGAGCAGTACTTC,CASSLAPSGQGAYEQYF
TRBJ1-3,TRBD1,TRBV27,-,TGTGCCAGCAGTACGGGGACAGGGGTTGGAAACACCATATATTTT,CASSTGTGVGNTIYF
TRBJ1-2,-,TRBV4-1,-,TGCGCCAGCAGTTACCGGGACATAAGCTATGGCTACACCTTC,CASSYRDISYGYTF
TRBJ2-7,-,TRBV12-2,-,TGTGCAAGTCCGGCCCTAGCGGGGACTAACGACGAGCAGTACTTC,CASPALAGTNDEQYF
TRBJ2-3,TRBD2,TRBV10-3,-,TGTGCCATCAGGGCGGCTAGCGGGGGGGGCACAGATACGCAGTATTTT,CAIRAASGGGTDTQYF
TRBJ1-2,-,TRBV2,-,TGTGCCAGCACCATGGCAAACTATGGCTACACCTTC,CASTMANYGYTF
TRBJ2-1,TRBD1,TRBV27,few,TGTGCCAGCACCTATTATTGGGGACAGGGCAATGAGCAGTTCTTC,CASTYYWGQGNEQFF
TRBJ2-2,TRBD2,TRBV5-1,-,TGCGCCAGCAGCCCGCTGGCAGCGGGGGGCCACCTTACCGGGGAGCTGTTTTTT,CASSPLAAGGHLTGELFF
TRBJ2-5,TRBD2,TRBV6-1,-,TGTGCCAGCAAAGAGGGGCTAGCGGGGGGGGGCGCCCAGTACTTC,CASKEGLAGGGAQYF
TRBJ2-1,TRBD2,TRBV12-5,few,TGTGCTAGTGCCCCCGCGGGACTAGCCATCTCCTACAATGAGCAGTTCTTC,CASAPAGLAISYNEQFF